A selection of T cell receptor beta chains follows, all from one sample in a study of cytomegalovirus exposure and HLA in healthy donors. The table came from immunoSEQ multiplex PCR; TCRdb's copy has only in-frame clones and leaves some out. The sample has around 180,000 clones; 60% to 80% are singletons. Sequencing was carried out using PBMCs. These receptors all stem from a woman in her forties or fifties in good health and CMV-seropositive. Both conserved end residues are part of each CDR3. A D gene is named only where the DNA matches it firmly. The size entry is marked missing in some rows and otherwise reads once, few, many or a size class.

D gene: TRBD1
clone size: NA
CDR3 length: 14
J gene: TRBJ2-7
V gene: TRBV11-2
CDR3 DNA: TGTGCCAGCAGCCCCTCGACAGGGTACTACGAGCAGTACTTC
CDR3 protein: CASSPSTGYYEQYF

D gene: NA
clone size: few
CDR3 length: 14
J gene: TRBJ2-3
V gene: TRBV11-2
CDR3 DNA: TGTGCCAGCAGCTTCGGTCCTAGCACAGATACGCAGTATTTT
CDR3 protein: CASSFGPSTDTQYF

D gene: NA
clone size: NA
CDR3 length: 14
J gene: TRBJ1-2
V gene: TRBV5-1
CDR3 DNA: TGCGCCAGCAGCTTGGATCCGGGTTTTGATGGCTACACCTTC
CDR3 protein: CASSLDPGFDGYTF

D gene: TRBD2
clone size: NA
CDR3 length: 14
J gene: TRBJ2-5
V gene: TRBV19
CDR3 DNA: TGTGCCAGTAGTATTGTTGCGGGGGGCGAGACCCAGTACTTC
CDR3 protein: CASSIVAGGETQYF

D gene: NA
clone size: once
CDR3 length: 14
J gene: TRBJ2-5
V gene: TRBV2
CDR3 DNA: TGTGCCAGCAGTGAGGTGGGGGCCGGGGAGACCCAGTACTTC
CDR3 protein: CASSEVGAGETQYF

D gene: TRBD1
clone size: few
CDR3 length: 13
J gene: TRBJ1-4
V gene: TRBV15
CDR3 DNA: TGTGCCACCAGCAAAGGGACAGGGGGAAAACTGTTTTTT
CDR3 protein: CATSKGTGGKLFF

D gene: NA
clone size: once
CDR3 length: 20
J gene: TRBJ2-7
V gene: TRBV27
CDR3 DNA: TGTGCCAGCAGTTTATCGCGATTGGAGGGGGGGATAGCAGACTACTACGAGCAGTACTTC
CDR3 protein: CASSLSRLEGGIADYYEQYF

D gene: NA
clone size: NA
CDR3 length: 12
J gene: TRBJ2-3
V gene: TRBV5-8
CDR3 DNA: TGTGCCAGCAGCTCTCCGTCAGATACGCAGTATTTT
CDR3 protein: CASSSPSDTQYF

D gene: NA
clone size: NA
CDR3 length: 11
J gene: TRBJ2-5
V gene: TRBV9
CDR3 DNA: TGTGCCAGCAGCCGCGGGGAGACCCAGTACTTC
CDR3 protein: CASSRGETQYF

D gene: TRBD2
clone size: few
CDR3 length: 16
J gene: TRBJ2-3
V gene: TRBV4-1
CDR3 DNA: TGCGCCAGCAGCCAGGGGAGCGGGGGGGCGGCAGATACGCAGTATTTT
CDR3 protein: CASSQGSGGAADTQYF

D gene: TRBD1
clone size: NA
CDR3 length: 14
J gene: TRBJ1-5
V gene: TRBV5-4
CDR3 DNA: TGTGCCAGCAGCTTCACAGGGGGCGGTCAGCCCCAGCATTTT
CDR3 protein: CASSFTGGGQPQHF

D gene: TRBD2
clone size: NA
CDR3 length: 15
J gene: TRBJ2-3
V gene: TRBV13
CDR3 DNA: TGTGCCAGCAGCCCCCTCGGGGGGACCACAGATACGCAGTATTTT
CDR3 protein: CASSPLGGTTDTQYF

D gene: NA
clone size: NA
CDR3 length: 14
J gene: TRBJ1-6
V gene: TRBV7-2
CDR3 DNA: TGTGCCAGCAGCCCGGGGAGGGCCAATTCACCCCTCCACTTT
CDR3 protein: CASSPGRANSPLHF

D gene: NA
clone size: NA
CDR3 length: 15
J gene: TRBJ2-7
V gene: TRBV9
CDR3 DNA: TGTGCCAGCAGCGTAGCTTCGGGGAATCCCTTTGAGCAGTACTTC
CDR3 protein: CASSVASGNPFEQYF

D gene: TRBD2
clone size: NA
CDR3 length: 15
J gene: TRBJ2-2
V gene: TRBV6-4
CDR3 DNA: TGTGCCAGCAGTGAAGGCGGGGGGGCCAGCGGGGAGCTGTTTTTT
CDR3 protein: CASSEGGGASGELFF

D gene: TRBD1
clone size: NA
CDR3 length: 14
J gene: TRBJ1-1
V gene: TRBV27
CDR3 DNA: TGTGCCAGCAGTTCCCGACAGGGGTTAGGTGAAGCTTTCTTT
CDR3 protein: CASSSRQGLGEAFF

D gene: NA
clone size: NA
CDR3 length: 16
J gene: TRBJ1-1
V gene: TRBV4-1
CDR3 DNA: TGCGCCAGCACCAGCGTCAGGGTAGGGGAGGACACTGAAGCTTTCTTT
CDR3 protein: CASTSVRVGEDTEAFF

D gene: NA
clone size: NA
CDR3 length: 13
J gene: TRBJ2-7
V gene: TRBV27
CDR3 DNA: TGTGCCAGCAGGACGACAGGAACCTACGAGCAGTACTTC
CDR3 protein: CASRTTGTYEQYF

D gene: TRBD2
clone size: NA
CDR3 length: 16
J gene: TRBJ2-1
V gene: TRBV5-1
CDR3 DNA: TGCGCCAGCAGCTTGGGACTAGCGGGGGGTAGTGATGAGCAGTTCTTC
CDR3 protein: CASSLGLAGGSDEQFF

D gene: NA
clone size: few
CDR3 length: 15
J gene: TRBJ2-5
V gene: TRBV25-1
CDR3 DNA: TGTGCCAGCACTCCCGGACAAGGGCCGGCGGAGACCCAGTACTTC
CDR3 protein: CASTPGQGPAETQYF

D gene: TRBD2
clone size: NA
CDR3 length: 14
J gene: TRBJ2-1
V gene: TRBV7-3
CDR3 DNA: TGTGCCAGCAGTTCAACTAGCGGGGGGAAGGAGCAGTTCTTC
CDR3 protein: CASSSTSGGKEQFF

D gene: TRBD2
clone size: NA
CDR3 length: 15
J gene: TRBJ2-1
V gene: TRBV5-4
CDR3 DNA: TGTGCCAGCAGCTTGGCGGGGGGTCGTTACAATGAGCAGTTCTTC
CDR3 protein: CASSLAGGRYNEQFF

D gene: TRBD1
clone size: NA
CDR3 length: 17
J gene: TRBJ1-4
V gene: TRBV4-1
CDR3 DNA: TGCGCCAGCAGCCAGCAGGGGGCGGGAGTAGCTAATGAAAAACTGTTTTTT
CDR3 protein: CASSQQGAGVANEKLFF

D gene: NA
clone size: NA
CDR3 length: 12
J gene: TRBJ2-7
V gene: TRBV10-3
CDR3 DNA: TGTGCCTCCCGGGGAGGAAAGGACGAGCAGTACTTC
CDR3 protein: CASRGGKDEQYF

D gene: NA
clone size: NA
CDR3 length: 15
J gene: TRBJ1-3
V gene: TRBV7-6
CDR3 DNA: TGTGCCAGCAGCTTACTGGAGAGCTCTGGAAACACCATATATTTT
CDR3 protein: CASSLLESSGNTIYF

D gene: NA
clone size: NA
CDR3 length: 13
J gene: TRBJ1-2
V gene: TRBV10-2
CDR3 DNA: TGCGCCAGCAGTGAGTCGAGAGGGTATGGCTACACCTTC
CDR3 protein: CASSESRGYGYTF

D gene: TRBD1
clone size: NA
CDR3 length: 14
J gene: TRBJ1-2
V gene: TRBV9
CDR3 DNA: TGTGCCAGCAGCGTTGGACAGGGGATAGGTGGCTACACCTTC
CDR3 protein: CASSVGQGIGGYTF

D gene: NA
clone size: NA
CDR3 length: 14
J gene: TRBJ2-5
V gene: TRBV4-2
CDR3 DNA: TGTGCCAGCAGCCAAGATCTCCTAAGCCAGACCCAGTACTTC
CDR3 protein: CASSQDLLSQTQYF

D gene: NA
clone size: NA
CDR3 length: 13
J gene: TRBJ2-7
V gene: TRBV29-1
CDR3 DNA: TGCAGCGTTGAAGGAGACAAGCACTACGAGCAGTACTTC
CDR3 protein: CSVEGDKHYEQYF

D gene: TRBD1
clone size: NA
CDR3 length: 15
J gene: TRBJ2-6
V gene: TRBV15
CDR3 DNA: TGTGCCACCAGCAGTGCGGGACAGGTCAGGGACGTCCTGACTTTC
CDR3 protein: CATSSAGQVRDVLTF

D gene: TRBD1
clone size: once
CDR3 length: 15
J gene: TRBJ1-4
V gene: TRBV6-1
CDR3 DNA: TGTGCCAGCAGTGAAGGGACAGGGGGATATGAAAAACTGTTTTTT
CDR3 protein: CASSEGTGGYEKLFF

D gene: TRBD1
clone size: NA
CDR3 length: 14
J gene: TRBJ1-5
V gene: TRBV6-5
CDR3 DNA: TGTGCCAGCGCCCGGGGACAGGGCAATCAGCCCCAGCATTTT
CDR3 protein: CASARGQGNQPQHF

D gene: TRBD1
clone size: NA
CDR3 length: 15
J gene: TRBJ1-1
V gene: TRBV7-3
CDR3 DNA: TGTGCCAGCAGCTCCACAGGGGGCCTGAACACTGAAGCTTTCTTT
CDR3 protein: CASSSTGGLNTEAFF

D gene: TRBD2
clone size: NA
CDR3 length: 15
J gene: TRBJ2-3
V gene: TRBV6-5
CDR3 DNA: TGTGCCAGCAGCAGACTAGCGGGGGTCACAGATACGCAGTATTTT
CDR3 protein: CASSRLAGVTDTQYF

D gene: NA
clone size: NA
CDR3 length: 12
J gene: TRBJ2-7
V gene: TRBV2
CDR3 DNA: TGTGCCAGCAAAAAGGAGACCTACGAGCAGTACTTC
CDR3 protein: CASKKETYEQYF

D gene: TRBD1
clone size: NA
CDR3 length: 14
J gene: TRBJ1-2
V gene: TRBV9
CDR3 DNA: TGTGCCAGCAGCCCAGCACGGACAGGGGGTGGCTACACCTTC
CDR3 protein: CASSPARTGGGYTF

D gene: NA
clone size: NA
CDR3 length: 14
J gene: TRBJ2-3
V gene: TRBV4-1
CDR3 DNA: TGCGCCAGCAGCTCAGAGGTGAAGACAGATACGCAGTATTTT
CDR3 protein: CASSSEVKTDTQYF

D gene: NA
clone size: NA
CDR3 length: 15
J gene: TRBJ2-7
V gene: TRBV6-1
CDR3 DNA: TGTGCCAGCAGTTCTCCGGGACTCTCCGCCTACGAGCAGTACTTC
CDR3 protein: CASSSPGLSAYEQYF

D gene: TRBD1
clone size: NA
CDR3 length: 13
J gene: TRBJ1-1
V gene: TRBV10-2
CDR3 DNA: TGCGCCAGCAGAAGACAGGGGAACACTGAAGCTTTCTTT
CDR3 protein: CASRRQGNTEAFF

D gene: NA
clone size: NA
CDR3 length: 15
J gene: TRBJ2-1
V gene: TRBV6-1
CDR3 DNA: TGTGCCAGCAGTGGGGGTGGTAGCGCTTACAATGAGCAGTTCTTC
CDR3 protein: CASSGGGSAYNEQFF

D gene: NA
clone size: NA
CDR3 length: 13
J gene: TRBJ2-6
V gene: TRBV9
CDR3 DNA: TGTGCCAGCAGCCCCCTCGGGGCCAACGTCCTGACTTTC
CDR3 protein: CASSPLGANVLTF

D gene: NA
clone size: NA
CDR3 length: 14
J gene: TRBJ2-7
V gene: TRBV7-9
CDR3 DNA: TGTGCCAGCAGCTCACTACCTGACAGTTACGAGCAGTACTTC
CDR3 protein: CASSSLPDSYEQYF

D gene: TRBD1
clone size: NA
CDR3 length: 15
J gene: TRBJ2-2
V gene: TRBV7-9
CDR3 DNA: TGTGCCAGCAGTCAGGGACAGGGGAATACCGGGGAGCTGTTTTTT
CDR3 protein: CASSQGQGNTGELFF

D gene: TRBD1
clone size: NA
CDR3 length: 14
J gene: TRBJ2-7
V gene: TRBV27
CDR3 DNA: TGTGCCAGCAGTTTAACCAGGGGGCGAAACGAGCAGTACTTC
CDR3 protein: CASSLTRGRNEQYF

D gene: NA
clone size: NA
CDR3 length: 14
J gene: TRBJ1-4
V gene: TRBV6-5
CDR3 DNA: TGTGCCAGCAGTCCGCGGGTGGATGGTGAAAAACTGTTTTTT
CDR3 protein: CASSPRVDGEKLFF